What follows are 7 T cell receptor beta chains derived from one specimen sequenced in a study of a mutant IDH1 vaccine in newly diagnosed glioma. Generated by immunoSEQ multiplex PCR, the TCRdb table keeps only in-frame clones and is missing some. The table records 30,000 to 40,000 clones, 60% to 80% of them present only once. Time point in this sample: baseline, week 1 (first vaccination visit). Stated treatment: pre-vaccination baseline after standard-of-care therapy. The sequenced sample was PBMCs, obtained from a glioma patient treated with radiotherapy, temozolomide or both. These receptors came from a man between 40 and 49 years old with glioma. Some clones in this sample may be carry-over from other donors' samples.

This clone was seen just once. This chain connects TRBV28 to TRBJ1-1; a possible D gene is TRBD1 (6 bases). This CDR3 region has 13 residues. From germline, CDR1 is MDHEN and CDR2 SYDVKM. V dropped 2 bases and J dropped 8 bases, with 12 bases sitting between them. In DNA form, the CDR3 reads TGTGCCAGCAGTTTACTACAGGGAAGGGAAGCTTTCTTT. Protein sequence: CASSLLQGREAFF.

The CDR3 nucleotides are TGCGCCAGCAGCTTGGTGGGGGAGGAAGAAAAACTGTTTTTT. It encodes CASSLVGEEEKLFF. The chain links TRBV5-1 to TRBJ1-4; D may be TRBD1 (5 bases). Germline V CDR1 and CDR2: SGHRS, YFSETQ. V was cut by 0 bases and J by 8 bases, with 11 bases left in between. This CDR3 has 14 amino acids.

The rearrangement joins TRBV29-1 to TRBJ2-1; possibly TRBD2 for D (6 bases). The germline V and J ends were trimmed by 7 bases and 6 bases, with 16 bases remaining between them. CDR1 and CDR2 from the germline V gene are SQVTM and ANQGSEA. The CDR3 loop spans 13 amino acids. CDR3 residues: CSDNVGGTNEQFF. The CDR3 DNA is TGCAGCGATAACGTGGGCGGGACCAATGAGCAGTTCTTC.

The chain links TRBV5-6 to TRBJ2-7; D possibly matches TRBD1 or TRBD2 (5 bases each). V was cut by 4 bases and J by 2 bases, with 10 bases left in between. The CDR3 length is 13 residues. In germline, CDR1 is SGHDT, CDR2 YYEEEE. CDR3 in amino acids: CASSRDGPYEQYF. The DNA of the CDR3 is TGTGCCAGCAGCCGGGACGGTCCCTACGAGCAGTACTTC.

This chain links TRBV7-2 with TRBJ2-3, with 7 bases fitting TRBD2. V was pared by 5 bases and J by 0 bases, with 2 bases of the junction left unmatched. The CDR3 extends over 14 amino acids. Germline lookup yields CDR1 SGHTA and CDR2 FQGNSA. CDR3 in amino acids: CASSGGLSTDTQYF. CDR3 nucleotide sequence: TGTGCCAGCAGCGGGGGACTAAGCACAGATACGCAGTATTTT.

The chain is built from TRBV7-9 and TRBJ2-7; D is possibly TRBD1 (6 bases). V shed 1 base and J shed 3 bases, with 10 bases lying between them. Germline V gives CDR1 SEHNR, CDR2 FQNEAQ (reference sequence). The CDR3 spans 14 residues. CDR3 in amino acids: CASSLEGTNYEQYF. The CDR3 nucleotides are TGTGCCAGCAGCTTAGAGGGGACAAACTACGAGCAGTACTTC.

The rearrangement links TRBV9 to TRBJ1-2; 9 positions agree with TRBD1. With V trimmed by 3 bases and J by 4 bases, 7 bases remained unmatched. This CDR3 has 15 amino acids. The germline gives CDR1 SGDLS, CDR2 YYNGEE. The CDR3 reads CASSAWGQGGYGYTF. The CDR3 DNA sequence: TGTGCCAGCAGCGCCTGGGGACAGGGCGGCTATGGCTACACCTTC.